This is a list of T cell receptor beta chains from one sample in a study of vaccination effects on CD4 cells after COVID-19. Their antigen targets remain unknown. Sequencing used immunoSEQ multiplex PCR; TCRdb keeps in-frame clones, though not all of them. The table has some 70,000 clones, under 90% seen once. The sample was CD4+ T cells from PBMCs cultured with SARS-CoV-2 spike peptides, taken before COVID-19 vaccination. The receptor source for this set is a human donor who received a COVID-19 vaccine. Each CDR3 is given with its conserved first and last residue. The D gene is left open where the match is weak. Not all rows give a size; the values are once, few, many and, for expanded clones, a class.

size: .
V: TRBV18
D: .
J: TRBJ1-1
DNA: TGTGCCAGCTCACCCAACACGCAGAACACTGAAGCTTTCTTT
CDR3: CASSPNTQNTEAFF

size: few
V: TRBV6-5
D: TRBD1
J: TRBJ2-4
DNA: TGTGCCAGCTCCCGACAGGGGGAAAACATTCAGTACTTC
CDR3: CASSRQGENIQYF

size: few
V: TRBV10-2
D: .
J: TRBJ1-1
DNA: TGCGCCAGCAGCTCCCCCACGGTACAAGCTTTCTTT
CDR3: CASSSPTVQAFF

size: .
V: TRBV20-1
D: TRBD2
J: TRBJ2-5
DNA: TGCAGTGCTAGTCCCCTAGCGGGGGGAGCGGCCCAGTACTTC
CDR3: CSASPLAGGAAQYF

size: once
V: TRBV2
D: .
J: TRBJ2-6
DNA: TGTGCCAGCAGTGAGCTCAGTCCCTCTGGGGCCAACGTCCTGACTTTC
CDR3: CASSELSPSGANVLTF

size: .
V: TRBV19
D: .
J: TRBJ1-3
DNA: TGTGCCAGTGGAACATTGACTGGAAACACCATATATTTT
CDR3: CASGTLTGNTIYF

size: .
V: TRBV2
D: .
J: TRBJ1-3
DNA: TGTGCCAGCAGGAACTCTGGAAACACCATATATTTT
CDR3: CASRNSGNTIYF

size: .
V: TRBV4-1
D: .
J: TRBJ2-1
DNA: TGCGCCAGCAGCCCCCCCCCGGCCTCCTCCTACAATGAGCAGTTCTTC
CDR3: CASSPPPASSYNEQFF

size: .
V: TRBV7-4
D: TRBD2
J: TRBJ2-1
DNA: TGTGCTCCCAGGGGCCTGGGGGGCGGGGGGAGCTCCTACAATGAGCAGTTCTTC
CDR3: CAPRGLGGGGSSYNEQFF

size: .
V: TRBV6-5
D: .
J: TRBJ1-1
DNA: TGTGCCAGCCATCCCGGAGGGGCGAACACTGAAGCTTTCTTT
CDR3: CASHPGGANTEAFF

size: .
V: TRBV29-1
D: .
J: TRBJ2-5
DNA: TGCAGCGTTGTCAGGTTAGAGACCCAGTACTTC
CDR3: CSVVRLETQYF

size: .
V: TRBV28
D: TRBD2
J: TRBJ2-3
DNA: TGTGCCAGCACCCTTTGGAGTAGCGGGGGCTCTCCAGATACGCAGTATTTT
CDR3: CASTLWSSGGSPDTQYF

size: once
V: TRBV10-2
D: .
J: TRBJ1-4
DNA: TGCGCCAGCAGTTCAGGACATCCTAGCTTGACTAATGAAAAACTGTTTTTT
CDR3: CASSSGHPSLTNEKLFF

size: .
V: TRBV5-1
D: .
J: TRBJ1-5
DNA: TGCGCCAGCAGCTTGGGGGCAGGGGACGCGCAGCCCCAGCATTTT
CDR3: CASSLGAGDAQPQHF

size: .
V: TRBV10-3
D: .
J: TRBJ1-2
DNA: TGTGCCATCAGTGAGCCGATCCCTAAAGGACGAGCCTATGGCTACACCTTC
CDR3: CAISEPIPKGRAYGYTF

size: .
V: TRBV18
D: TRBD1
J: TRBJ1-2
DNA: TGTGCCAGCTCACCACCGACCAGGGGGGACTATGGCTACACCTTC
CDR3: CASSPPTRGDYGYTF

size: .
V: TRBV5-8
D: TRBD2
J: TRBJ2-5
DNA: TGTGCCAGCAGCCCGGGACTAGCGGGGGGGCAAGAGACCCAGTACTTC
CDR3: CASSPGLAGGQETQYF

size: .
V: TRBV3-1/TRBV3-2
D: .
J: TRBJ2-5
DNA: TGTGCCAGCAGCCAACCCCACCGGGGACCGGAAGAGTACTTC
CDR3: CASSQPHRGPEEYF

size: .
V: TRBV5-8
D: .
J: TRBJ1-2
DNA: TGTGCCAGCAGCTTACTGGGATACGGCTACACCTTC
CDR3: CASSLLGYGYTF

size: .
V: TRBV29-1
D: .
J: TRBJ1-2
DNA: TGCAGCGTTGACACAGCCCCTATGAATGGCTACACCTTC
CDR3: CSVDTAPMNGYTF

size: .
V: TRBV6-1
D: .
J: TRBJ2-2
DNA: TGTGCCAGCAGTGAACCCGGCAGGAACACCGGGGAGCTGTTTTTT
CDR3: CASSEPGRNTGELFF

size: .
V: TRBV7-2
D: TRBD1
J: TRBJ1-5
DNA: TGTGCCAGCAGCCTAAGACAGGGAAGCAATCAGCCCCAGCATTTT
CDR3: CASSLRQGSNQPQHF

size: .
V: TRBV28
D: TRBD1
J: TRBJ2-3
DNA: TGTGCCAGCAGTTTATCCCCTTGGACAGGTGAATTAGTTAGGCCACTCTTT
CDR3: CASSLSPWTGELVRPLF

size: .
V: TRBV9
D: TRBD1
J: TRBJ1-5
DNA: TGTGCCAGCAGCGAAACCGGGACAGGGGATCAGCCCCAGCATTTT
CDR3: CASSETGTGDQPQHF

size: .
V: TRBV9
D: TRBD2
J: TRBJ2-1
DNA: TGTGCCAGCAGCGTAGGAACTAGCGGGGGTAACAATGAGCAGTTCTTC
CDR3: CASSVGTSGGNNEQFF

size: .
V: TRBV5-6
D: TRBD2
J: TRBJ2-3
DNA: TGTGCCAGCAGCCCGCTGCGTCTAGCGGGACGCACAGATACGCAGTATTTT
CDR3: CASSPLRLAGRTDTQYF

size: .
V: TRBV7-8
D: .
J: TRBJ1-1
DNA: TGTGCCAGCAAGGTGCAGACGAACACTGAAGCTTTCTTT
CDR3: CASKVQTNTEAFF

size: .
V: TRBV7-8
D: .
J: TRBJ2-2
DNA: TGTGCCAGCAGCCGAACACGATTCAACACCGGGGAGCTGTTTTTT
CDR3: CASSRTRFNTGELFF

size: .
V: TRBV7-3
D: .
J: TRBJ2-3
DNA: TGTGCCAGCAGCTCTCAGTGGATGGATACGCAGTATTTT
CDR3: CASSSQWMDTQYF

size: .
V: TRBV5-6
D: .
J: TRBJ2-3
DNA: TGTGCCAGCAGCATAATTGGCAGGCCTGCCGATACGCAGTATTTT
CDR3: CASSIIGRPADTQYF

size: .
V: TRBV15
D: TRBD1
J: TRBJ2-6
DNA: TGTGCCACCAGCAGAGAGACAGGGGTCGGGGCCAACGTCCTGACTTTC
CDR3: CATSRETGVGANVLTF

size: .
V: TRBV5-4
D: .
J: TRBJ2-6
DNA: TGTGCCAGCAGCTTTGCCACCAGCGCTGGGGCCAACGTCCTGACTTTC
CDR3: CASSFATSAGANVLTF

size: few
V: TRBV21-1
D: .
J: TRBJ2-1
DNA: TGTGCCAGCAGCAAAGCCGCAGGGGTAAATGAGCAGTTCTTC
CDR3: CASSKAAGVNEQFF

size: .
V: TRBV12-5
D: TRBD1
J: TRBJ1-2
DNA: TGTGCTAGTGGTTTGACAGGGGCTGGTTATGGCTACACCTTC
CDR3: CASGLTGAGYGYTF

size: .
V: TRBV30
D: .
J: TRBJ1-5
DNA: TGTGCCTGGAGTCGAGACTATCAGCCCCAGCATTTT
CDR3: CAWSRDYQPQHF

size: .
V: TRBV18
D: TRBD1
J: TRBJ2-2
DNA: TGTGCCAGCTCACCAATCTCTTTGACAGGGGCGAACACCGGGGAGCTGTTTTTT
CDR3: CASSPISLTGANTGELFF

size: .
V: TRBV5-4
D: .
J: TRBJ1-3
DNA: TGTGCCAGCAGCTTTGAGGGTGGGGGGCTCTCTGGAAACACCATATATTTT
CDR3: CASSFEGGGLSGNTIYF

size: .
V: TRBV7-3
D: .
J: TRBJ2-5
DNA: TGTGCCAGCAGCCCACGCCCTCAAGAGACCCAGTACTTC
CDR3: CASSPRPQETQYF

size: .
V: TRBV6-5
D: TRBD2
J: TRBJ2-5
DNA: TGTGCCAGCAGTTACGCGGGGGTGCAGACCCAGTACTTC
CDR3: CASSYAGVQTQYF

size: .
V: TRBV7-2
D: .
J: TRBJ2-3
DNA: TGTGCCAGCAGCTTAGAGGGGGACCGCTCTGGTGGGACAGATACGCAGTATTTT
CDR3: CASSLEGDRSGGTDTQYF

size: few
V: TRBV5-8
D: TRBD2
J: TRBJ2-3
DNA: TGTGCCAGCCCCAGGGCCCCAGCGGGGGGGCCTCCGAGCACAGATACGCAGTATTTT
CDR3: CASPRAPAGGPPSTDTQYF

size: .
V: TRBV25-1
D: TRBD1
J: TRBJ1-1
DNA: TGTGCCAGCAGTCATCCAGGGGGGGTCACTGAAGCTTTCTTT
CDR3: CASSHPGGVTEAFF

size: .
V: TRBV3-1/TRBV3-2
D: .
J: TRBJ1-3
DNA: TGTGCCAGCAGCCAAAGGGTTTCTGGAAACACCATATATTTT
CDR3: CASSQRVSGNTIYF

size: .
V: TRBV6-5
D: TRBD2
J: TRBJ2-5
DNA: TGTGCCAGCAACCCCCGGGGCGGGAGAGAGACCCAGTACTTC
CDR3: CASNPRGGRETQYF

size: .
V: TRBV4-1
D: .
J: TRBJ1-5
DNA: TGCGCCAGCAGCCGCAACGGCGGAGGGGTGAGCAATCAGCCCCAGCATTTT
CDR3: CASSRNGGGVSNQPQHF

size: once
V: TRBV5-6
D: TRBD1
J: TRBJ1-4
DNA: TGTGCCAGCAGCGGACCCCGGGACAGCCTTAATGAAAAACTGTTTTTT
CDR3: CASSGPRDSLNEKLFF

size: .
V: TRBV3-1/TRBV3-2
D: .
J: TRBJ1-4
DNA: TGTGCCAGCAGCCAAGGAGGGCTCGGTGAAAAACTGTTTTTT
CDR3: CASSQGGLGEKLFF

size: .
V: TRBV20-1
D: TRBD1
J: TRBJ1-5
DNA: TGCAGTGCCAGTAACAGGGGTGGTCAGCCCCAGCATTTT
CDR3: CSASNRGGQPQHF

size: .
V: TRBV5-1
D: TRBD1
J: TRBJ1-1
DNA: TGCGCCAGCAGGTCGGGACAGCAGAATCGCGAAGCTTTCTTT
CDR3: CASRSGQQNREAFF

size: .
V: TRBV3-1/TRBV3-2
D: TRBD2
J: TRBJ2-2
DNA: TGTGCCAGCAGCCGAGGTACCGGGACTAACTTTAACACCGGGGAGCTGTTTTTT
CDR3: CASSRGTGTNFNTGELFF

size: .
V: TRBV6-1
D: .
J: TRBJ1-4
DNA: TGTGCCAGCAGTTTCCCCGGGGGTAATGAAAAACTGTTTTTT
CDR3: CASSFPGGNEKLFF

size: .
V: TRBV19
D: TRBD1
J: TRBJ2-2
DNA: TGTGCCAGTAGTATGCCCAGGGGGCGGCTCATTGGACACACCGGGGAGCTGTTTTTT
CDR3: CASSMPRGRLIGHTGELFF

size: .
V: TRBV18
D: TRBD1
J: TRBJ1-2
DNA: TGTGCCAGCTCACCGCAGGGACAGGATTATGGCTACACCTTC
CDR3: CASSPQGQDYGYTF

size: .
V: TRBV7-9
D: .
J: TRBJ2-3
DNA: TGTGCCACACGACTGATGGATACGCAGTATTTT
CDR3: CATRLMDTQYF

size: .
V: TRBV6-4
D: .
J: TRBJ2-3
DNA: TGTGCCAGCAGTATCCAGGCAGGAGGGGCCCGAGATACGCAGTATTTT
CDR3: CASSIQAGGARDTQYF

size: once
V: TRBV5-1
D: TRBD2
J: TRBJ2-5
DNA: TGCGCCAGCAGCTTCACTAGCGGGGGTACATGGTGGACCCAGTACTTC
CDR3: CASSFTSGGTWWTQYF

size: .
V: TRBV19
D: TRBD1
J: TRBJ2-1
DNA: TGTGCCAGTAGTATAGTAAGAGGGACAGGGGGCTTGTATGAGCAGTTCTTC
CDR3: CASSIVRGTGGLYEQFF

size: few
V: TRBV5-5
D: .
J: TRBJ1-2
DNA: TGTGCCAGCAGCTTGGAGAGGTCTAACTATGGCTACACCTTC
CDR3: CASSLERSNYGYTF

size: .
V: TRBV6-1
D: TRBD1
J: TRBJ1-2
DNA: TGTGCCAGCAGTATCGGGACAGGGAATGGCTACACCTTC
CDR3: CASSIGTGNGYTF

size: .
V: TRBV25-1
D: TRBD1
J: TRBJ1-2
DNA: TGTGCCAGCCTTGACAGGGGAAACTATGGCTACACCTTC
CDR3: CASLDRGNYGYTF